This T cell receptor (beta chain) was documented in a study of T cell responses to AZD1222 COVID-19 vaccine. Trimming shortened V by 6 bases and J by 10 bases, and 4 bases separated the two germline ends. This CDR3 has 9 amino acids. Germline CDR1 MNHEY, CDR2 SMNVEV (reference sequence). Measured with immunoSEQ multiplex PCR; TCRdb has only the in-frame clones, and not every one. The data show 180,000 or so clones, with over 90% seen just once and about 2.1% held by the top ten. Study-wide points: It should be noted that donors were predominantly white British and more often female, and clonal diversity was possibly underestimated. Two doses of AZD1222 preceded a rise in Spike-specific TCR breadth and depth. The study sampled repertoires only after the peak T cell response. Dominant at 160-218 and 743-854, vaccine-associated CD4 TCRs also spanned spike.

This clone was recorded only once. The antigen is undetermined. The chain combines TRBV27 with TRBJ1-5; no definite D call. The input for sequencing was peripheral blood, taken 28 days after the second AZD1222 dose. The source of this sequence is an adult who received the AZD1222 COVID-19 vaccine. The chain's CDR3 is CASRSPQHF. DNA for the CDR3: TGTGCCAGCAGGTCCCCCCAGCATTTT.